The 12 T cell receptor beta chains below all came from one sample that was sequenced in a study of blood T cell repertoires in COVID-19. Produced via immunoSEQ multiplex PCR; TCRdb's table is partial and in-frame only. The sample comprises around 300,000 clones, 70% to 90% of which are singletons, and roughly 5% rests with the top ten. The sample comprised PBMCs or T cells enriched from blood (not recorded which). All receptors come from a woman aged 25 to 39 who had recovered from COVID-19.

The CDR3 spells CASSQDFRLANEQFF. As DNA, the CDR3 is TGCGCCAGCAGCCAAGACTTCCGACTAGCGAATGAGCAGTTCTTC. This chain uses TRBV4-3 with TRBJ2-1, with 8 nucleotides matching TRBD2. The germline V gene has CDR1 LGHNA and CDR2 YSLEER. The CDR3 has 15 residues. V was clipped by 0 bases and J by 7 bases; unmatched bases: 5.

V and J are TRBV12-3 or TRBV12-4 and TRBJ2-1, with a tentative D call TRBD2 (6 bases). The CDR3 runs 12 residues. V lost 8 bases, J lost 4 bases, and 9 bases lay in between. The CDR3 here is CASWGEYNEQFF. CDR3 in DNA: TGTGCCAGCTGGGGGGAATACAATGAGCAGTTCTTC.

The chain has TRBV28 and TRBJ1-4; the match to TRBD1 covers 7 bases. The CDR3 consists of 14 residues. Losses at the gene ends were 7 bases for V and 7 bases for J; bases not matched to a gene: 9. Germline V gene data show CDR1 as MDHEN and CDR2 as SYDVKM. The CDR3 reads CASTNRGRPEKLFF. CDR3 nucleotide sequence: TGTGCCAGCACAAACAGGGGTAGGCCTGAAAAACTGTTTTTT.

This chain joins TRBV24-1 and TRBJ2-2; D possibly corresponds to TRBD1 (6 bases). The CDR3 totals 16 residues. V gave up 1 base and J gave up 3 bases, with 11 bases separating them. Germline assignment: CDR1 KGHDR and CDR2 SFDVKD. The CDR3 region is CATSDFAAGDTGELFF. CDR3 in DNA: TGTGCCACCAGTGATTTTGCGGCAGGGGACACCGGGGAGCTGTTTTTT.

The chain couples TRBV11-2 to TRBJ2-3, with D tentatively TRBD2 (7 bases). The CDR3 covers 15 residues. The germline gives CDR1 SGHAT, CDR2 FQNNGV. The V end was cut by 1 base, the J end by 5 bases, with 13 bases between. This CDR3 reads CASSLGGGQGDTQYF. In DNA form, the CDR3 reads TGTGCCAGCAGCTTAGGGGGGGGCCAGGGAGATACGCAGTATTTT.

This chain joins TRBV5-3 and TRBJ2-7; the match to TRBD2 covers 9 bases. TRBV5-3 is recorded as an ORF, its role being uncertain. V dropped 0 bases and J dropped 7; count of bases not matched to a gene: 8. This CDR3 region has 15 residues. This CDR3 is CARSLVASGTTEQYF. The CDR3 DNA reads as TGTGCCAGAAGCTTGGTCGCTAGCGGGACCACGGAGCAGTACTTC.

This chain links TRBV7-6 with TRBJ1-1, with TRBD1 as a possible D gene (6 bases). The CDR3 extends over 14 amino acids. The ends were cut back, 5 bases at V and 3 bases at J, with 13 bases in the middle. The germline gives CDR1 SGHVS, CDR2 FNYEAQ. This CDR3 is CASSRIRGDTEAFF. As DNA, the CDR3 is TGTGCCAGCAGCCGGATCAGGGGAGACACTGAAGCTTTCTTT.

The chain couples TRBV5-6 to TRBJ1-2, with 10 positions matching TRBD1. The CDR3 covers 14 residues. Germline V gene data show CDR1 as SGHDT and CDR2 as YYEEEE. Unmatched junction bases numbered 7, after V lost 4 bases and J lost 7 bases. CDR3: CASSAWDRGGGYTF. CDR3 DNA: TGTGCCAGCAGCGCCTGGGACAGGGGCGGTGGCTACACCTTC.

The chain is built from TRBV9 and TRBJ2-3; 7 bases agree with TRBD2. The CDR3 length is 15 residues. Germline V gene sequence: CDR1 SGDLS, CDR2 YYNGEE. The V gene end was trimmed by 0 bases and the J gene end by 2 bases; junction bases not matched to a gene: 3. CDR3 residues: CASSVGAGPTDTQYF. The CDR3 region has the DNA TGTGCCAGCAGCGTAGGAGCGGGACCCACAGATACGCAGTATTTT.

The chain has TRBV29-1 and TRBJ2-7; D may be TRBD1 (5 bases). Per the germline V gene, CDR1 is SQVTM and CDR2 is ANQGSEA. This CDR3 is 14 amino acids long. V was trimmed by 6 bases and J by 0 bases, leaving 15 bases between them. The CDR3 loop reads CSVKRTMYSYEQYF. In DNA, the CDR3 is TGCAGCGTCAAAAGGACAATGTACTCCTACGAGCAGTACTTC.

This rearrangement joins TRBV5-4 to TRBJ2-7; TRBD1 might be the D (6 bases). Trimming took 5 bases from V and 7 from J, leaving 19 bases between them. In germline, CDR1 is SGHNT, CDR2 YYREEE (reference sequence). This CDR3 comprises 14 residues. CDR3 protein: CASSRLSGADEQYF. The CDR3 DNA sequence: TGTGCCAGCAGTCGGCTATCAGGGGCTGATGAGCAGTACTTC.

The chain combines TRBV5-4 with TRBJ2-2; the D gene is possibly TRBD2 (5 bases). The germline V gene encodes CDR1 SGHNT and CDR2 YYREEE (reference sequence). Deletions cut 0 bases from V and 6 bases from J, with 18 bases between. The CDR3 extends over 17 amino acids. The CDR3 region is CASSLVGSGLYAGELFF. CDR3 in DNA: TGTGCCAGCAGCTTGGTGGGCAGCGGTCTTTACGCCGGGGAGCTGTTTTTT.